This TCR beta chain was captured in a study of CD8 T cells in Susac syndrome. This CDR3 contains 14 residues. The germline V gene encodes CDR1 GTSNPN and CDR2 SVGIG (reference sequence). Trimming cost V 3 bases and J 2 bases, with 11 bases left between them. Reverse transcription used about 0.45 to 1 ug RNA and random hexamers. The authors amplified TCR beta CDR3 across 54 Vbeta and 13 Jbeta using immunoSEQ multiplex PCR. TCRdb itself ran the immunoSEQ multiplex PCR reads through MiXCR, one entry per CDR3 protein. The sample shows around 150,000 distinct CDR3 sequences, 93% of them seen only once. TCR beta was sequenced from blood CD8+ and CD4+ T cells. In contrast to the negatively isolated CD8+ and CD4+ T cells, TEMRA cells were FACS-enriched.

The V and J genes are TRBV30 and TRBJ2-1; maybe TRBD2 (5 bases). The TCR sequence derives from a human donor in good health. The sample taken for sequencing was CD4+ T cells from PBMCs. CDR3 amino acids: CAWSSGAAYNEQFF. Written as DNA, the CDR3 is TGTGCCTGGAGCAGCGGTGCAGCCTACAATGAGCAGTTCTTC.